The 25 T cell receptor beta chains below were found in one sample sequenced in a study of blood T cells in healthy people across ages. Using a J-beta primer mix together with a sample-barcoded 5' primer, a second PCR was run for roughly 6 to 12 cycles. TCRdb re-derived calls from the 5' RACE reads in MiXCR, one entry per CDR3 protein. This table holds approximately 900,000 distinct CDR3 sequences, 25% to 35% found once. These data also featured in a second study, about T cells of mothers and their children.

The sample comprised blood. The receptors come from a woman aged 40 to 55 in good health.

The chain uses TRBV6-4 and TRBJ2-7; D not certain. Germline-derived CDR1 and CDR2 are MRHNA and SNTAGT. The ends were cut back, 8 bases at V and 2 bases at J, with 13 bases in the middle. CDR3 length equals 13 residues. The CDR3 is CASSHLSAYEQYF. The CDR3, as DNA: TGTGCCAGCTCACATTTGTCGGCCTACGAGCAGTACTTC.

This clonotype was counted a few times. This chain uses TRBV24-1 with TRBJ2-5; 8 nucleotides align to TRBD1. V was clipped by 10 bases and J by 1 base; unmatched bases: 7. The CDR3 has 14 residues. From germline, CDR1 is KGHDR and CDR2 SFDVKD. The DNA for the CDR3 is TGTGCCACGCGGGCAGGGGGCCTCCAAGAGACCCAGTACTTC. It codes for CATRAGGLQETQYF.

This clonotype was detected a few times. J is TRBJ1-2 and V is TRBV25-1, with TRBD1 matching over 7 bases. This CDR3 comprises 16 residues. Unmatched junction bases numbered 6, after V lost 2 bases and J lost 0 bases. Per germline, CDR1 MGHDK and CDR2 SYGVNS. CDR3 coding DNA: TGTGCCAGCAGTGAAGATACAGGGGAATCTAACTATGGCTACACCTTC. It yields the protein CASSEDTGESNYGYTF.

The V gene is TRBV12-3 or TRBV12-4, the J gene TRBJ2-6; 8 nucleotides match TRBD1. This CDR3 spans 14 amino acids. V dropped 5 bases and J dropped 6; count of bases not matched to a gene: 3. CDR3 coding DNA: TGTGCCAGCAGTCACCAGGGGGCGGCCAACGTCCTGACTTTC. This sequence encodes CASSHQGAANVLTF.

This clonotype has only one observation. Here the CDR3 reads CSVVGRAGDTQYF. In DNA, the CDR3 is TGCAGCGTTGTCGGTCGGGCAGGTGATACGCAGTATTTT. The chain joins TRBV29-1 to TRBJ2-3; D gene unclear. V was cut by 4 bases and J by 6 bases, with 14 bases left in between. Germline V gene lookup returns CDR1 SQVTM and CDR2 ANQGSEA. The CDR3 covers 13 residues.

The rearrangement links TRBV28 to TRBJ2-4; 8 nucleotides line up with TRBD1. J gave up 8 bases and V 3 bases, and 9 bases lay outside the gene matches. CDR1 is MDHEN, CDR2 SYDVKM, per germline. There are 15 residues in the CDR3. This chain's CDR3 is CASSLSGTGGDIQYF. The CDR3 region has the DNA TGTGCCAGCAGTTTGTCGGGGACAGGAGGGGACATTCAGTACTTC.

This clonotype came up a few times. V usage is TRBV7-9 and J usage is TRBJ1-1, with 7 positions matching TRBD1. In germline, CDR1 is SEHNR, CDR2 FQNEAQ (reference sequence). The length of the CDR3 is 16 residues. With V trimmed by 0 bases and J by 4 bases, 8 bases remained unmatched. CDR3 DNA: TGTGCCAGCAGCTTAGCCGGGACAGCCAGAGGCACTGAAGCTTTCTTT. Translated, it gives CASSLAGTARGTEAFF.

This clonotype was seen a few times. The chain has TRBV20-1 and TRBJ2-7; 7 bases agree with TRBD1. This CDR3 contains 16 residues. V gave up 5 bases and J gave up 6 bases; unmatched junction bases: 19. CDR1 and CDR2 (germline): DFQATT, SNEGSKA (reference sequence). The CDR3 DNA reads TGCAGTGCTGAGGATTACGACCGGGACAGAGAGTTCGAGCAGTACTTC. Its protein is CSAEDYDRDREFEQYF.

The sample holds a few counts of this clonotype. The rearrangement uses TRBV5-1 and TRBJ1-6; D is unresolved. Between the trimmed V and J ends, which lost 0 bases and 0 bases, there was a span of 7 bases. The CDR3 is 16 amino acids. Germline assignment: CDR1 SGHRS and CDR2 YFSETQ. DNA for the CDR3: TGCGCCAGCAGCTTGGAAGACTCCTCCTATAATTCACCCCTCCACTTT. Protein: CASSLEDSSYNSPLHF.

The sample holds many counts of this clonotype. The V gene is TRBV7-7, the J gene TRBJ2-5; 9 nucleotides match TRBD1. The J segment lost 4 bases and the V segment lost 5 bases, leaving 5 bases of the junction unmatched. CDR1 is SSHAT, CDR2 FNYEAQ, per germline (reference sequence). The CDR3 totals 14 residues. Here the CDR3 DNA reads TGTGCCAGCAGCCCGACAGGGGGAGGAGAGACCCAGTACTTC. It translates to CASSPTGGGETQYF.

Only a few counts were recorded for this clonotype. The chain is built from TRBV4-1 and TRBJ2-7; D perhaps matches TRBD1 (6 bases). V was pared by 5 bases and J by 4 bases, with 15 bases between. From germline, CDR1 is MGHRA and CDR2 YSYEKL. There are 14 residues in the CDR3. DNA of the CDR3: TGCGCCAGCAGCGCCCGGGACACCAGTTACGAGCAGTACTTC. Protein sequence: CASSARDTSYEQYF.

There are a few counts of this clonotype. V usage is TRBV9 and J usage is TRBJ1-2; the match to TRBD1 covers 8 bases. The germline V gene encodes CDR1 SGDLS and CDR2 YYNGEE. V lost 0 bases, J lost 5 bases, and 6 bases stayed unmatched. CDR3 length: 15 residues. The CDR3 spells CASSVAGGGGYGYTF. For the CDR3, the DNA is TGTGCCAGCAGCGTAGCAGGGGGCGGGGGTTATGGCTACACCTTC.

This rearrangement joins TRBV20-1 to TRBJ1-4, with D unclear. Germline CDR1 DFQATT, CDR2 SNEGSKA (reference sequence). The CDR3 runs 15 residues. V dropped 0 bases and J dropped 6 bases, with 14 bases sitting between them. The CDR3 region has the DNA TGCAGTGCTAGAGATCTAGGCAAATTCTATGAAAAACTGTTTTTT. Amino acid sequence: CSARDLGKFYEKLFF.

Turning to this clonotype: A junction end diverges from the germline sequence, so it may reflect a read error. This chain links TRBV9 with TRBJ2-7; maybe TRBD2 (6 bases). The germline V gene has CDR1 SGDLS and CDR2 YYNGEE. This CDR3 has 15 amino acids. The CDR3 spells CANSVEGPSYNEQYF. CDR3 coding DNA: TGTGCCAACAGCGTGGAGGGCCCTAGCTACAATGAGCAGTACTTC.

This clonotype is medium-sized within its sample. In DNA, the CDR3 is TGCAGCGGGGGAGATGGCTACACCTTC. Amino acids: CSGGDGYTF. The rearrangement joins TRBV29-1 to TRBJ1-2; D remains unclear. The CDR3 is made up of 9 amino acids. The V and J ends lost 7 bases and 6 bases respectively, with 6 bases between them. The germline gives CDR1 SQVTM, CDR2 ANQGSEA. Filled out from reference TRBV29-1 and TRBJ1-2, the complete variable domain reads SAVISQKPSRDICQRGTSLTIQCQVDSQVTMMFWYRQQPGQSLTLIATANQGSEATYESGFVIDKFPISRPNLTFSTLTVSNMSPEDSSIYLCSGGDGYTFGSGTRLTVV.

V usage is TRBV7-9 and J usage is TRBJ1-6; possible D gene TRBD1, 6 bases. Trimming left V 8 bases short and J 7 bases short, with 15 bases between. Germline assignment: CDR1 SEHNR and CDR2 FQNEAQ (reference sequence). The CDR3 is 14 amino acids. As DNA, the CDR3 is TGTGCCAGCCAAAGGGGACACGCGAATTCACCCCTCCACTTT. This gives the protein CASQRGHANSPLHF.

The CDR3 nucleotides are TGCGCCAGCAGCCAGAGCGGGGGTTCGTGGAATGAGCAGTTCTTC. Translating it yields CASSQSGGSWNEQFF. This chain connects TRBV5-1 to TRBJ2-1; 8 bases match TRBD2. V lost 4 bases and J lost 7; bases outside the gene matches: 10. The CDR3 consists of 15 residues. Germline CDR1 SGHRS, CDR2 YFSETQ. Combining the CDR3 with reference TRBV5-1 and TRBJ2-1 gives the whole variable domain KAGVTQTPRYLIKTRGQQVTLSCSPISGHRSVSWYQQTPGQGLQFLFEYFSETQRNKGNFPGRFSGRQFSNSRSEMNVSTLELGDSALYLCASSQSGGSWNEQFFGPGTRLTVL.

As to this clonotype: An end of the junction does not agree with germline; a read error may underlie this. The chain uses TRBV3-1 and TRBJ2-5, with D perhaps TRBD2 (6 bases). This CDR3 has 15 residues. CDR1 is LGHDT, CDR2 YNNKEL, per germline (reference sequence). CDR3 region: CVSSQDGGFPYGQYF. The CDR3 nucleotides read TGTGTCAGCAGCCAAGATGGGGGGTTCCCCTACGGGCAGTACTTC.

At least ten counts were recorded for this clonotype. The chain combines TRBV7-9 with TRBJ2-3; D unclear. The CDR3 is 16 residues long. Trimming pared 5 bases from V and 3 bases from J, leaving 18 bases between. Germline lookup yields CDR1 SEHNR and CDR2 FQNEAQ (reference sequence). This chain's CDR3 is CASSPLWPTVTDTQYF. DNA of the CDR3: TGTGCCAGCAGCCCCTTGTGGCCGACCGTAACAGATACGCAGTATTTT.

This clonotype has a count of ten or more. The chain joins TRBV10-3 to TRBJ2-7; no definite D call. Germline V gene sequence: CDR1 ENHRY, CDR2 SYGVKD. Trimming cost V 1 base and J 0 bases, with 13 bases left between them. The CDR3 runs 16 residues. The CDR3 here is CAISELDAPSSYEQYF. The DNA for the CDR3 is TGTGCCATCAGTGAGTTGGACGCACCGAGCTCCTACGAGCAGTACTTC.

This clonotype was recorded many times. CDR3 amino acids: CSARGGAWSTDTQYF. DNA of the CDR3: TGCAGCGCCCGGGGAGGAGCCTGGAGCACAGATACGCAGTATTTT. The chain employs TRBV29-1 and TRBJ2-3, with D possibly TRBD2 on 6 matching bases. From germline, CDR1 is SQVTM and CDR2 ANQGSEA. This CDR3 is 15 amino acids long. The V gene lost 7 bases and the J gene lost 0 bases, with 17 bases spanning the gap.

Ten or more counts support this clonotype. The rearrangement links TRBV29-1 to TRBJ2-5; 9 nucleotides align to TRBD1. The CDR3 is 15 residues long. J gave up 1 base and V 0 bases, and 3 bases lay outside the gene matches. CDR1 is SQVTM, CDR2 ANQGSEA, per germline. The CDR3 nucleotides read TGCAGCGTTGAAGAAGGACAGGGGAGCCAAGAGACCCAGTACTTC. It yields the protein CSVEEGQGSQETQYF.

V and J are TRBV20-1 and TRBJ2-1, with a possible D match to TRBD2 (5 bases). The CDR3 sequence is 13 residues long. Between the trimmed V and J ends, which lost 1 base and 5 bases, there was a span of 9 bases. In germline, CDR1 is DFQATT, CDR2 SNEGSKA (reference sequence). The CDR3 sequence: CSARASSHNEQFF. The CDR3 DNA reads TGCAGTGCTAGAGCGTCTAGCCACAATGAGCAGTTCTTC.

This clonotype has only a few counts. The V and J genes are TRBV28 and TRBJ1-4, with TRBD1 identical over 9 bases. Germline assignment: CDR1 MDHEN and CDR2 SYDVKM. The CDR3 is 15 residues long. After removal of 4 bases from V and 4 bases from J, the junction contained 4 bases not matched to a gene. CDR3 coding DNA: TGTGCCAGCAGTTCCCCGACAGGGGGTAATGAAAAACTGTTTTTT. This translates into CASSSPTGGNEKLFF.

The rearrangement links TRBV29-1 to TRBJ1-1; D is unclear. V dropped 1 base and J dropped 5 bases, with 11 bases sitting between them. CDR3 length: 13 amino acids. CDR1 and CDR2 (germline): SQVTM, ANQGSEA. The CDR3 nucleotides read TGCAGCGTTGAAGTCAAAGGAGTTACTGAAGCTTTCTTT. Its translation: CSVEVKGVTEAFF.